The present T cell receptor (beta chain) was sequenced within a study of blood T cell repertoires in COVID-19. Study in general: PBMCs, B-cell-depleted T cells, or T cells provided the cDNA or gDNA that made up the material.

In germline, CDR1 is SGHDN, CDR2 FVKESK. Trimming cost V 1 base and J 6 bases, with 10 bases left between them. The CDR3 extends over 13 amino acids. The sample holds a few counts of this clone. This table comes from immunoSEQ multiplex PCR, and its TCRdb copy is limited to in-frame clones, with some not included. The sample holds roughly 150,000 clones; 65% to 80% are singletons and the top ten take around 8.1%. The sequenced sample was peripheral blood. The chain is built from TRBV14 and TRBJ2-7; no clear D. The sequence came from a man between 60 and 75 years old with acute or convalescent COVID-19. Here the CDR3 DNA reads TGTGCCAGCAGCCAAGGCGCAGGTTTCGAGCAGTACTTC. The encoded protein is CASSQGAGFEQYF.